These 4 T cell receptor beta chains were sequenced from one sample in a study of Tregs in tolerant kidney transplant recipients. Using immunoSEQ multiplex PCR, the repertoire was profiled, and TCRdb retains in-frame clones only, with some absent. The table records 100,000 to 120,000 clones, 90% of them present only once. The input for sequencing was CD4+ T cells from blood, taken before the transplant. These receptors all stem from a human donor who received a combined kidney and bone marrow transplant.

V is TRBV11-2 and J is TRBJ2-5, with 9 bases that match TRBD2. CDR3 length: 17 residues. V lost 2 bases, J lost 5 bases, and 12 bases stayed unmatched. The germline V gene encodes CDR1 SGHAT and CDR2 FQNNGV. The chain's CDR3 is CASSLTTSGLGRETQYF. CDR3 bases: TGTGCCAGCAGCTTAACGACTAGCGGACTGGGCAGGGAGACCCAGTACTTC.

This clone was observed a few times. The chain has TRBV30 and TRBJ1-1; possibly TRBD1 for D (6 bases). Trimming removed 3 bases at V and 6 bases at J, with 17 bases between. Germline lookup yields CDR1 GTSNPN and CDR2 SVGIG (reference sequence). The CDR3 is made up of 14 amino acids. CDR3 coding DNA: TGTGCCTGGAGAGGAAGGTACAGGGTCTCTGAAGCTTTCTTT. It is translated as CAWRGRYRVSEAFF.

This chain links TRBV4-3 with TRBJ2-3; perhaps TRBD1 as D (5 bases). CDR3 length equals 16 residues. V was trimmed by 0 bases and J by 0 bases, leaving 10 bases between them. Germline V gives CDR1 LGHNA, CDR2 YSLEER. The CDR3 sequence is CASSQEWGPSTDTQYF. In DNA, the CDR3 is TGCGCCAGCAGCCAAGAGTGGGGCCCTAGCACAGATACGCAGTATTTT.

CDR3 amino acids: CASSSPPRGNTIYF. CDR3 DNA: TGTGCCAGCAGTTCACCCCCCAGGGGAAACACCATATATTTT. V and J are TRBV28 and TRBJ1-3; D ambiguous. Germline values: CDR1 MDHEN, CDR2 SYDVKM. The CDR3 has 14 amino acids. V gave up 4 bases and J gave up 4 bases, with 11 bases separating them.